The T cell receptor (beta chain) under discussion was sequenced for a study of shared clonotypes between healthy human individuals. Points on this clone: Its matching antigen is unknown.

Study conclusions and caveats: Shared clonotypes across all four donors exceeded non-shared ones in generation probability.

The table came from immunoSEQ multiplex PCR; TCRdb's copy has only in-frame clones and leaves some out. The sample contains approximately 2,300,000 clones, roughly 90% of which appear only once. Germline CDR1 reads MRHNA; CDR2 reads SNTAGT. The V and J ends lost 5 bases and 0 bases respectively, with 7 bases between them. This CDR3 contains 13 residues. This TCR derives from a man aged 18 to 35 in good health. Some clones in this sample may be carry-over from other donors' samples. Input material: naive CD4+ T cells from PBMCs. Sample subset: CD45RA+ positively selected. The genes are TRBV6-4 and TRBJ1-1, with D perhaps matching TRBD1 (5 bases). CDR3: CASSRTLNTEAFF. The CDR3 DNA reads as TGTGCCAGCAGTCGGACACTGAACACTGAAGCTTTCTTT.